Detailed here is one T cell receptor beta chain. This clonotype was counted a few times. Its target antigen remains unknown. No much larger clone is present one base from it, and per-base qualities are unavailable. The data were taken from a study of blood T cells in healthy people across ages (dated by TCRdb to between 2014 and 2017). General notes on the study: In model experiments, roughly one uniquely barcoded TCR beta cDNA molecule per two T cells was captured by template switching. The study analyzed two additional independent replicas of 1 million unique cDNA reads from the same blood draw for two donors, one aged 18 to 30 and one aged 80 or older. Using deep sequencing normalized with unique cDNA molecular identifiers, the study measured how TCR beta repertoire diversity changes with age. The donors were split into four age groups: young (average around 15 years), middle-aged (roughly 42), aged (approximately 60) and long-lived (over 80). To avoid experimental bias, donors of different ages were spread randomly across the sequencing lanes. Study-wide findings and limitations: Since profiling was done on bulk unsorted PBMCs, naive and antigen-experienced compartments could not be conclusively compared. Donor CMV infection status was unknown, potentially confounding age-related changes in expanded clonotypes. Observed TCR beta diversity per million T cells fell roughly linearly with age, and a significant reduction was already apparent by age roughly 40. Compared with the aged group, more naive CD4+ T cells, fewer expanded clones and increased TCR diversity were shown by the long-lived group, suggesting age selection. Observed TCR beta diversity correlated strongly with the percentage of naive T cells measured by flow cytometry. Total diversity estimates from one million sequenced T cells were considered lower bounds and underestimates.

V ends up 6 bases short and J 4 bases short, with an unmatched junction base count of 5. The CDR3 spans 14 residues, from the cysteine through the phenylalanine. The entry retains the CDR3 DNA only, 42 bases that are in frame from base 1. The CDR1 and CDR2 encoded by the germline V gene (reference sequence) are MNHNY and SVGAGI. The 35 to 40 donors, aged 6 to 90 years, were systemically healthy Caucasian individuals from Russia. Each donor gave approximately 9.3 milliliters of peripheral blood, collected into EDTA-treated Vacutainer tubes. Ficoll-Paque density-gradient centrifugation was used to isolate PBMCs, with at least 7 million per sample. Trizol reagent was used to extract total RNA from PBMCs, with at least 5.5 micrograms per sample. For every donor, an aliquot of PBMCs went through flow cytometry to measure the percentages of naive CD45RAhigh/CD27high T cells. Libraries came from 5' RACE. For sequencing, an Illumina HiSeq 2500 was employed. A second roughly 7 to 11 cycle PCR used a sample-barcoded 5' primer and a J-beta primer mix. A template-switch 5' adaptor carrying 12 random nucleotides introduced a unique molecular identifier onto each TCR beta cDNA molecule. Each sample yielded at least 3 million CDR3-containing paired-end reads. All of the RNA was converted into first-strand cDNA using the Mint cDNA synthesis kit, with a TRBC-specific oligonucleotide serving as the primer. Following uracil-DNA glycosylase treatment, a first 18-cycle PCR with universal primers M1SS and BC2_uni_R was performed on all cDNA. As for the original processing: For normalization, 1 million high-quality reads were randomly selected from each sample, with every read carrying a distinct molecular identifier. Instead of being binned into consensus sequences, reads with shared molecular identifiers were discarded. CDR3 identification, clonotype clustering and error correction used MiTCR with a Q25 quality threshold and the strictest error-elimination algorithm. Lower-bound total TCR beta diversity was estimated with a nonparametric unseen species model using Euler transformation. Clones were called with MiXCR by TCRdb after fastp trimmed the public reads at Q25, and only in-frame beta chains were retained. Records with the same CDR3 protein are collapsed into one entry carrying the most frequent genes and DNA. What appears here as the V and J calls and clone size reflects TCRdb's work, not the paper's. The sample has 1.4 million or so distinct CDR3 sequences on record, roughly two fifths of them singletons. Approximately 4.1% of the sample is in the top ten clones.

This receptor chain uses TRBV6-6 and TRBJ1-2, with TRBD1 matching 10 junction bases. This clonotype was sampled from a woman aged 18-29 years in good health. Sequencing used blood. The DNA sequence is given as TGTGCCAGCAGGCCGGGACAGGGGACCTATGGCTACACCTTC. Translated, this is CASRPGQGTYGYTF.